The 32 T cell receptor beta chains below all came from one sample that was sequenced in a study of a mutant IDH1 vaccine in newly diagnosed glioma. No cognate antigen is known for these TCRs. Clones were sequenced by immunoSEQ multiplex PCR, and TCRdb holds only the in-frame ones, with some missing. The sample contains around 130,000 clones, around 80% of which appear only once. Time point given: week 11, during vaccination. Doses of 300 ug of mutant IDH1 20-mer peptide were given with topical imiquimod. Specimen: PBMCs, collected from a glioma patient whose treatment included an IDH1 peptide vaccine. These receptors originate from a man in his forties with glioma.

The rearrangement links TRBV2 to TRBJ1-3; D is unclear. Trimming removed 6 bases at V and 0 bases at J, with 12 bases between. Germline CDR1 and CDR2: SNHLY and FYNNEI. The CDR3 extends over 15 amino acids. The DNA for the CDR3 is TGTGCCAGCAGCCCCGGACGCAGCTCTGGAAACACCATATATTTT. Protein sequence: CASSPGRSSGNTIYF.

V is TRBV5-1 and J is TRBJ2-7, with 12 nucleotides matching TRBD2. The germline V gene encodes CDR1 SGHRS and CDR2 YFSETQ. Trimming removed 2 bases from V and 1 base from J; junction bases left unmatched: 1. The CDR3 totals 15 residues. The CDR3 DNA sequence: TGCGCCAGCAGCTTTGGGACTAGCGGGTCCTACGAGCAGTACTTC. Translating it yields CASSFGTSGSYEQYF.

This sequence joins TRBV5-5 and TRBJ2-1, with D possibly TRBD2 on 5 matching bases. Germline values: CDR1 SGHKS, CDR2 YYEKEE (reference sequence). The CDR3 consists of 13 residues. Trimming removed 9 bases from V and 5 bases from J, with 15 bases in between. In DNA, the CDR3 is TGTGCCACCGAGGCCGGGGTAAACAATGAGCAGTTCTTC. It translates to CATEAGVNNEQFF.

This clone was counted only a few times. This chain uses TRBV18 with TRBJ1-2; a weak D match, TRBD1 (5 bases). V was cut by 3 bases and J by 4 bases, with 12 bases left in between. The germline V gene encodes CDR1 KGHSH and CDR2 LQKENI. CDR3 size: 14 residues. For the CDR3, the DNA is TGTGCCAGCTCACCTGGGGGTCAGGTCTATGGCTACACCTTC. Amino acids: CASSPGGQVYGYTF.

V and J are TRBV10-2 and TRBJ2-2; no definite D call. Per the germline V gene, CDR1 is WSHSY and CDR2 is SAAADI. This CDR3 has 13 residues. V was pared by 6 bases and J by 1 base, with 6 bases between. The CDR3 loop is CASRYLNTGELFF. In nucleotides, the CDR3 is TGCGCCAGCAGGTACTTGAACACCGGGGAGCTGTTTTTT.

V and J are TRBV4-2 and TRBJ1-1, with unresolved D. CDR1 and CDR2 (germline): LGHNA, YNFKEQ. The CDR3 extends over 15 amino acids. The V end lost 1 base, the J end lost 1 base, and 10 bases lay between the germline ends. CDR3 loop: CASSQVLDKNTEAFF. Written as DNA, the CDR3 is TGTGCCAGCAGCCAAGTCCTCGACAAGAACACTGAAGCTTTCTTT.

The chain combines TRBV7-6 with TRBJ2-1, with D maybe TRBD1 (8 bases). Trimming removed 3 bases from V and 7 bases from J, with 19 bases in between. The CDR3 runs to 16 residues. Germline V lookup: CDR1 SGHVS, CDR2 FNYEAQ. The CDR3 DNA follows: TGTGCCAGCAGCTTCGAGCCCCCACAGGGGGGGAATGAGCAGTTCTTC. It is translated as CASSFEPPQGGNEQFF.

The count of this clone is one. This rearrangement joins TRBV5-8 to TRBJ1-6; 8 bases align to TRBD1. The germline gives CDR1 SGHTS, CDR2 YDEGEE. This CDR3 comprises 18 residues. Losses at the gene ends were 4 bases for V and 0 bases for J; bases not matched to a gene: 9. The DNA for the CDR3 is TGTGCCAGCAGCCTTCTTCGGACAGGGAGCTCCTATAATTCACCCCTCCACTTT. As protein: CASSLLRTGSSYNSPLHF.

The CDR3 sequence: CASTLNGIGQETQYF. CDR3 sequence (DNA): TGTGCCAGCACCTTAAATGGGATAGGGCAAGAGACCCAGTACTTC. This rearrangement joins TRBV28 to TRBJ2-5; D not resolved. The CDR3 loop spans 15 amino acids. Per the germline V gene, CDR1 is MDHEN and CDR2 is SYDVKM. Trimming removed 7 bases from V and 2 bases from J, with 17 bases in between.

The genes are TRBV2 and TRBJ2-7; no definite D call. Germline CDR1 and CDR2: SNHLY and FYNNEI. V was trimmed by 1 base and J by 4 bases, leaving 5 bases between them. This CDR3 is built from 12 residues. The CDR3 sequence: CASSEDYYEQYF. The CDR3 DNA follows: TGTGCCAGCAGTGAAGACTATTACGAGCAGTACTTC.

V usage is TRBV6-5 and J usage is TRBJ2-5; 8 bases line up with TRBD2. Germline CDR1 is MNHEY and CDR2 is SVGAGI. Germline trimming cut 7 bases from V and 5 bases from J; bases unmatched to any gene: 12. The CDR3 loop spans 15 amino acids. CDR3 sequence: CASTRRGGAGETQYF. The DNA for the CDR3 is TGTGCCAGCACCCGACGGGGGGGGGCAGGGGAGACCCAGTACTTC.

This chain connects TRBV5-4 to TRBJ2-7; no clear D. Deletions cut 4 bases from V and 0 bases from J, with 8 bases between. The length of the CDR3 is 13 residues. Germline V gene data show CDR1 as SGHNT and CDR2 as YYREEE (reference sequence). CDR3 loop: CASSPGYSYEQYF. The CDR3 DNA sequence: TGTGCCAGCAGCCCAGGCTACTCCTACGAGCAGTACTTC.

The rearrangement joins TRBV10-3 to TRBJ2-3; D gene uncertain. The V gene's germline CDR1 is ENHRY and CDR2 SYGVKD. The ends were cut back, 8 bases at V and 6 bases at J, with 15 bases in the middle. This CDR3 has 13 amino acids. The CDR3 nucleotides are TGTGCCATCCGAGCCTTGTCTGACGATACGCAGTATTTT. Translating it yields CAIRALSDDTQYF.

This clone came up once. V and J are TRBV5-1 and TRBJ2-5; perhaps TRBD2 as D (7 bases). Germline-derived CDR1 and CDR2 are SGHRS and YFSETQ. The CDR3 length is 14 residues. V lost 4 bases, J lost 4 bases, and 14 bases lay in between. CDR3 sequence (DNA): TGCGCCAGCAGCCTCGGACGGGGGGCAGAGACCCAGTACTTC. It translates to CASSLGRGAETQYF.

V is TRBV15 and J is TRBJ1-1; no clear D gene. The germline gives CDR1 LNHNV, CDR2 YYDKDF (reference sequence). V was pared by 0 bases and J by 7 bases, with 9 bases between. CDR3 length equals 13 residues. The CDR3 spells CATSREGRDEAFF. For the CDR3, the DNA is TGTGCCACCAGCAGAGAGGGGAGGGATGAAGCTTTCTTT.

J is TRBJ2-7 and V is TRBV5-6; no reliable D call. The CDR3 spans 15 residues. V was clipped by 1 base and J by 0 bases, with 11 bases between them. The germline gives CDR1 SGHDT, CDR2 YYEEEE. In DNA form, the CDR3 reads TGTGCCAGCAGCTTGACACCCGATACCTCCTACGAGCAGTACTTC. This encodes CASSLTPDTSYEQYF.

The rearrangement links TRBV5-1 to TRBJ2-5; D is unresolved. V lost 3 bases and J lost 5, with 5 bases in between. Per germline, CDR1 SGHRS and CDR2 YFSETQ. The CDR3 consists of 11 residues. This CDR3 reads CASSSTETQYF. DNA for the CDR3: TGCGCCAGCAGCTCCACCGAGACCCAGTACTTC.

V and J are TRBV18 and TRBJ2-1; the match to TRBD1 covers 8 bases. The V segment lost 6 bases and the J segment 3 bases; nucleotides outside the gene matches: 7. From germline, CDR1 is KGHSH and CDR2 LQKENI. This CDR3 is 15 amino acids long. The CDR3 loop is CASSTLGQVYNEQFF. The CDR3 DNA sequence: TGTGCCAGCTCCACTCTGGGACAGGTCTACAATGAGCAGTTCTTC. The variable domain in full, with the rest retrieved from reference TRBV18 and TRBJ2-1, is NAGVMQNPRHLVRRRGQEARLRCSPMKGHSHVYWYRQLPEEGLKFMVYLQKENIIDESGMPKERFSAEFPKEGPSILRIQQVVRGDSAAYFCASSTLGQVYNEQFFGPGTRLTVL.

This clone was seen a few times. The rearrangement links TRBV5-1 to TRBJ2-7; 9 bases are shared with TRBD2. The CDR3 runs 16 residues. The V and J ends lost 3 bases and 4 bases, in that order; junction bases with no gene match: 11. Germline CDR1 SGHRS, CDR2 YFSETQ. DNA of the CDR3: TGCGCCAGCAGCTCCGACCGACTAGCGGACTTTTACGAGCAGTACTTC. Amino acids: CASSSDRLADFYEQYF.

The chain links TRBV15 to TRBJ2-7, with D unclear. This CDR3 is built from 13 residues. The V gene's germline CDR1 is LNHNV and CDR2 YYDKDF (reference sequence). The V end lost 3 bases, the J end lost 4 bases, and 10 bases lay between the germline ends. CDR3 nucleotides: TGTGCCACCAGCAGGACGCTGTCTTACGAGCAGTACTTC. It codes for CATSRTLSYEQYF.

The V and J genes are TRBV4-3 and TRBJ2-1; no reliable D call. The V gene's germline CDR1 is LGHNA and CDR2 YSLEER. The CDR3 is made up of 16 amino acids. Trimming took 0 bases from V and 4 from J, leaving 13 bases between them. CDR3 bases: TGCGCCAGCAGCCAAGATAGGCACCAGCCGTACAATGAGCAGTTCTTC. As protein: CASSQDRHQPYNEQFF.

This sequence joins TRBV6-5 and TRBJ1-2; possibly TRBD1 for D (6 bases). The CDR3 length is 13 residues. V gave up 6 bases and J gave up 8 bases, with 16 bases separating them. The germline CDR1 and CDR2 sequences are MNHEY and SVGAGI. Here the CDR3 reads CASRPPGGPGYTF. CDR3 in DNA: TGTGCCAGCAGGCCCCCCGGGGGGCCAGGCTACACCTTC.

V and J are TRBV5-1 and TRBJ1-1; D is ambiguous. The germline CDR1 and CDR2 sequences are SGHRS and YFSETQ. V was pared by 0 bases and J by 6 bases, with 12 bases between. The CDR3 is made up of 14 amino acids. CDR3 sequence: CASSLDRSYPEAFF. CDR3 in DNA: TGCGCCAGCAGCTTGGACAGATCCTATCCTGAAGCTTTCTTT.

V usage is TRBV4-1 and J usage is TRBJ2-5; TRBD2 matches 10 bases. The J call may be wrong; the DNA end is better matched by TRBJ2-7. From germline, CDR1 is MGHRA and CDR2 YSYEKL. The CDR3 runs 17 residues. Written as DNA, the CDR3 is TGCGCCAGCAGCCAACTGCTAGCGGGAGCAGGGGCCTACGAGCAGTACTTC. This sequence encodes CASSQLLAGAGAYEQYF.

The chain links TRBV21-1 to TRBJ2-7; TRBD1, the D gene given by the table, was not confirmed from the DNA. TRBV21-1 is classified as a pseudogene. CDR3 length: 16 amino acids. The CDR3 region is CASNLRGDRVSYEQYF. For the CDR3, the DNA is TGTGCCAGCAACCTGAGGGGGGACAGGGTATCTTACGAGCAGTACTTC.

This clone has a handful of counts. The chain uses TRBV6-1 and TRBJ1-5; D is uncertain. This CDR3 region has 15 residues. CDR1 is MNHNS and CDR2 is SASEGT in the germline V gene. V was trimmed by 6 bases and J by 0 bases, leaving 12 bases between them. The CDR3 DNA sequence: TGTGCCAGCAGGCTTGATCAGTATAGCAATCAGCCCCAGCATTTT. Protein product: CASRLDQYSNQPQHF.

The V call is TRBV30, the J call TRBJ1-1, with D tentatively TRBD1 (5 bases). This CDR3 has 15 residues. Trimming took off 1 base at V and 1 base at J, with 13 bases between the two ends. The germline gives CDR1 GTSNPN, CDR2 SVGIG (reference sequence). CDR3 DNA sequence: TGTGCCTGGAGTGACCCCTGGCAGGGGAACACTGAAGCTTTCTTT. Amino acids: CAWSDPWQGNTEAFF.

The J gene is TRBJ1-5, the V gene TRBV28; D not resolved. CDR3 length equals 14 residues. Germline lookup yields CDR1 MDHEN and CDR2 SYDVKM. V lost 9 bases and J lost 5, with 17 bases in between. CDR3 in DNA: TGTGCCAGAGTCGATCGGACGCCCTATCAGCCCCAGCATTTT. It translates to CARVDRTPYQPQHF.

The V call is TRBV6-1, the J call TRBJ2-7; 7 bases are shared with TRBD1. Germline CDR1 MNHNS, CDR2 SASEGT. The CDR3 extends over 13 amino acids. V lost 4 bases to trimming and J lost 2 bases; unmatched junction nucleotides: 2. The CDR3 DNA sequence: TGTGCCAGCAGTGTTCAGGGGGCCTACGAGCAGTACTTC. Amino acids: CASSVQGAYEQYF.

The chain links TRBV5-1 to TRBJ2-2; D perhaps matches TRBD1 (6 bases). Per germline, CDR1 SGHRS and CDR2 YFSETQ. The CDR3 is made up of 17 amino acids. Trimming left V 7 bases short and J 3 bases short, with 22 bases between. The CDR3 DNA is TGCGCCAGCCTGGGGCACGTCGAGGGGGTCGACACCGGGGAGCTGTTTTTT. Encoded protein: CASLGHVEGVDTGELFF. Based on the CDR3 plus reference TRBV5-1 and TRBJ2-2, the full variable domain is KAGVTQTPRYLIKTRGQQVTLSCSPISGHRSVSWYQQTPGQGLQFLFEYFSETQRNKGNFPGRFSGRQFSNSRSEMNVSTLELGDSALYLCASLGHVEGVDTGELFFGEGSRLTVL.

This clone was found a few times. This CDR3 is CASSEATGNLFGYTF. CDR3 nucleotide sequence: TGTGCCAGCAGTGAAGCGACAGGGAACTTGTTTGGCTACACCTTC. The rearrangement joins TRBV6-1 to TRBJ1-2; 7 bases agree with TRBD1. Trimming removed 0 bases from V and 7 bases from J; junction bases left unmatched: 8. The CDR3 contains 15 residues. Germline assignment: CDR1 MNHNS and CDR2 SASEGT.

The chain carries TRBV7-8 and TRBJ1-5; D may be TRBD1 (5 bases). CDR1 is SGHVS and CDR2 is FQNEAQ in the germline V gene. Trimming removed 5 bases from V and 0 bases from J, with 11 bases in between. The CDR3 is 15 amino acids. CDR3 residues: CASSVRDFSNQPQHF. CDR3 sequence (DNA): TGTGCCAGCAGCGTAAGGGACTTTAGCAATCAGCCCCAGCATTTT.